The sequence of this T cell receptor beta chain was determined in a study of T cells in Graves' hyperthyroidism and ophthalmopathy. Authors of the study amplified TCR beta CDR3 regions from RNA transcripts. TCR CDR3 underwent first-round RT-PCR with the HTBI primer set. TCRdb reprocessed the multiplex PCR reads with MiXCR, giving one entry per CDR3 protein. The repertoire holds about half a million distinct CDR3 sequences, with approximately 20% as singletons. With 3 bases removed from V and 3 bases from J, the gap between germline ends came to 12 bases. CDR1 is SGHRS and CDR2 is YFSETQ in the germline V gene. The CDR3 sequence is 15 residues long.

This receptor was identified in a man aged 40-49 years with Graves' ophthalmopathy. This rearrangement joins TRBV5-1 to TRBJ2-2, with D perhaps matching TRBD2 (7 bases). Sequencing was done on a sample of blood. CDR3 region: CASSYGGGDTGELFF. For the CDR3, the DNA is TGCGCCAGCAGCTATGGGGGGGGCGACACCGGGGAGCTGTTTTTT.